The 20 T cell receptor beta chains below come from one sample, sequenced in a study of blood T cell repertoires in COVID-19. The repertoire was sequenced with immunoSEQ multiplex PCR; TCRdb's copy has only in-frame clones and lacks some. Of 50,000 to 75,000 clones listed, roughly four fifths are singletons. The sample comprised peripheral blood. These receptor sequences come from a human donor in a cohort sampled during active COVID-19.

This chain links TRBV29-1 with TRBJ2-1; the D gene is possibly TRBD2 (7 bases). Germline assignment: CDR1 SQVTM and CDR2 ANQGSEA. V dropped 6 bases and J dropped 5 bases, with 14 bases sitting between them. The CDR3 totals 13 residues. CDR3 in amino acids: CSVFAGANNEQFF. CDR3 DNA sequence: TGCAGCGTCTTTGCGGGGGCCAACAATGAGCAGTTCTTC.

The genes are TRBV6-5 and TRBJ2-7; 7 nucleotides match TRBD2. CDR1 MNHEY and CDR2 SVGAGI come from the germline V gene. Unmatched junction bases numbered 5, after V lost 6 bases and J lost 3 bases. The CDR3 contains 13 residues. The CDR3 here is CASSRGEGYEQYF. CDR3 sequence (DNA): TGTGCCAGCAGCCGCGGGGAGGGCTACGAGCAGTACTTC.

The chain couples TRBV3-1 (or the pseudogene TRBV3-2) to TRBJ2-3, with a possible D match to TRBD2 (6 bases). V was shortened by 4 bases and J by 0 bases, with 8 bases between the two germline ends. In germline, CDR1 is LGHDT, CDR2 YNNKEL (reference sequence). The CDR3 has 14 amino acids. CDR3 coding DNA: TGTGCCAGCAGCCGCGGGACTAGCACAGATACGCAGTATTTT. Its translation is CASSRGTSTDTQYF.

This chain connects TRBV5-5 to TRBJ2-7; no firm D call. The germline V and J ends were trimmed by 5 bases and 0 bases, with 12 bases remaining between them. The CDR3 has 14 amino acids. The germline CDR1 and CDR2 sequences are SGHKS and YYEKEE (reference sequence). This CDR3 is CASRGPTVSYEQYF. The CDR3 DNA follows: TGTGCCAGCAGAGGCCCGACTGTCTCCTACGAGCAGTACTTC.

The chain carries TRBV30 and TRBJ1-2; a weak D match, TRBD1 (6 bases). The germline V and J ends were trimmed by 2 bases and 6 bases, with 16 bases remaining between them. Germline-derived CDR1 and CDR2 are GTSNPN and SVGIG (reference sequence). This CDR3 is built from 14 residues. This chain's CDR3 is CAWSSSRGRDGYTF. The CDR3 nucleotides are TGTGCCTGGAGTTCGAGCAGGGGAAGGGATGGCTACACCTTC. The whole variable domain, remainder taken from reference TRBV30 and TRBJ1-2, is SQTIHQWPATLVQPVGSPLSLECTVEGTSNPNLYWYRQAAGRGLQLLFYSVGIGQISSEVPQNLSASRPQDRQFILSSKKLLLSDSGFYLCAWSSSRGRDGYTFGSGTRLTVV.

The chain carries TRBV4-1 and TRBJ1-1; 7 bases line up with TRBD1. With V trimmed by 4 bases and J by 10 bases, 6 bases remained unmatched. Germline V gives CDR1 MGHRA, CDR2 YSYEKL. The CDR3 consists of 12 residues. The CDR3 region is CASSRQGVRAFF. CDR3 coding DNA: TGCGCCAGCAGCCGCCAGGGGGTGAGAGCTTTCTTT.

This sequence joins TRBV2 and TRBJ1-5; D not resolved. V lost 6 bases to trimming and J lost 1 base, with 13 bases between them. CDR1 is SNHLY, CDR2 FYNNEI, per germline. The CDR3 has 15 residues. CDR3 region: CASSPGRQSNQPQHF. CDR3 bases: TGTGCCAGCAGCCCTGGGAGACAAAGCAATCAGCCCCAGCATTTT.

This clone was recorded a few times. The chain is built from TRBV2 and TRBJ1-4; no clear D. The CDR3 totals 13 residues. V was cut by 11 bases and J by 1 base, with 11 bases left in between. In germline, CDR1 is SNHLY, CDR2 FYNNEI. CDR3 region: CAGQAQTNEKLFF. The CDR3 nucleotides are TGTGCCGGGCAGGCGCAAACTAATGAAAAACTGTTTTTT.

Only a few counts were recorded for this clone. The V and J genes are TRBV6-4 and TRBJ2-2; D may be TRBD2 (6 bases). In germline, CDR1 is MRHNA, CDR2 SNTAGT. This CDR3 has 13 amino acids. V lost 3 bases, J lost 6 bases, and 8 bases lay in between. The CDR3 DNA is TGTGCCAGCAGTGAGACGGGAGCCGGGGAGCTGTTTTTT. Translated, it gives CASSETGAGELFF.

The chain combines TRBV24-1 with TRBJ1-5; tentative D call: TRBD1 (6 bases). With 2 bases removed from V and 5 bases from J, the gap between germline ends came to 12 bases. This CDR3 contains 15 residues. The V gene's germline CDR1 is KGHDR and CDR2 SFDVKD. CDR3 sequence: CATSDSRGGDQPQHF. In DNA form, the CDR3 reads TGTGCCACCAGTGATTCTCGGGGGGGCGATCAGCCCCAGCATTTT.

The J gene is TRBJ1-1, the V gene TRBV19; possibly TRBD1 for D (5 bases). From germline, CDR1 is LNHDA and CDR2 SQIVND (reference sequence). Trimming shortened V by 5 bases and J by 4 bases, and 14 bases separated the two germline ends. The CDR3 spans 14 residues. The CDR3 protein is CASSFLGGGTEAFF. DNA for the CDR3: TGTGCCAGTAGTTTCCTTGGGGGGGGCACTGAAGCTTTCTTT.

In its sample, this clone is medium-sized. This sequence joins TRBV5-8 and TRBJ1-5, with D perhaps TRBD1 (6 bases). Germline V gene sequence: CDR1 SGHTS, CDR2 YDEGEE. The V end was cut by 1 base, the J end by 0 bases, with 8 bases between. There are 15 residues in the CDR3. The CDR3 DNA sequence: TGTGCCAGCAGCTTGCAGGGGCATAGCAATCAGCCCCAGCATTTT. As protein: CASSLQGHSNQPQHF.

The CDR3 region has the DNA TGTGCCAGTAGTAGTCTGGGGAGCGCCGGGGAGCTGTTTTTT. As protein: CASSSLGSAGELFF. V gene TRBV19 combines with J gene TRBJ2-2, with D maybe TRBD2 (5 bases). Germline CDR1 LNHDA, CDR2 SQIVND (reference sequence). The ends were cut back, 4 bases at V and 6 bases at J, with 12 bases in the middle. The CDR3 is 14 residues long. Complete variable domain (other parts from reference TRBV19 and TRBJ2-2): DGGITQSPKYLFRKEGQNVTLSCEQNLNHDAMYWYRQDPGQGLRLIYYSQIVNDFQKGDIAEGYSVSREKKESFPLTVTSAQKNPTAFYLCASSSLGSAGELFFGEGSRLTVL.

The J gene is TRBJ1-5, the V gene TRBV21-1; the table's D call TRBD1 went unverified against the DNA. TRBV21-1 is designated a pseudogene. The CDR3 has 17 amino acids. CDR3 DNA: TGTGCCACCCAGCCGGGACAGGGGGCGTGGAGCAATCAGCCCCAGCATTTT. It specifies CATQPGQGAWSNQPQHF.

This chain joins TRBV4-1 and TRBJ2-3, with 11 positions matching TRBD2. Germline V CDR1 and CDR2: MGHRA, YSYEKL. This CDR3 spans 16 amino acids. V was pared by 4 bases and J by 5 bases, with 8 bases of the junction left unmatched. Here the CDR3 DNA reads TGCGCCAGCAGCCCGTCCCGAACTAGCGGGGGAGATACGCAGTATTTT. It encodes CASSPSRTSGGDTQYF.

This chain links TRBV27 with TRBJ2-7, with D perhaps matching TRBD2 (6 bases). CDR3 size: 14 residues. The ends were cut back, 3 bases at V and 4 bases at J, with 13 bases in the middle. Germline CDR1 MNHEY, CDR2 SMNVEV (reference sequence). The CDR3 DNA is TGTGCCAGCAGTTTTGGGGCAGGAGGGTACGAGCAGTACTTC. Protein: CASSFGAGGYEQYF.

The V gene is TRBV9, the J gene TRBJ2-2, with D possibly being TRBD2 (7 bases). Looked up from germline, CDR1 is SGDLS and CDR2 is YYNGEE. Trimming took off 0 bases at V and 4 bases at J, with 13 bases between the two ends. This CDR3 has 16 residues. The CDR3 coding sequence is TGTGCCAGCAGCGTAGTGGCGGGGGCCTTCACCGGGGAGCTGTTTTTT. Its translation is CASSVVAGAFTGELFF.

The chain couples TRBV6-5 to TRBJ2-2, with 11 positions matching TRBD1. Germline CDR1 is MNHEY and CDR2 is SVGAGI. The V and J ends lost 6 bases and 5 bases, in that order; junction bases with no gene match: 5. The CDR3 has 15 amino acids. CDR3 bases: TGTGCCAGCAGAGGGGACAGGGGGGAAACCGGGGAGCTGTTTTTT. Translation: CASRGDRGETGELFF.

V gene TRBV21-1 combines with J gene TRBJ2-3; the D call in the table, TRBD1, was not verified against the DNA. TRBV21-1 is a known pseudogene. This CDR3 comprises 15 residues. CDR3 loop: CASSHRDTYTDTQYF. CDR3 bases: TGTGCCAGCAGCCACCGGGACACTTACACAGATACGCAGTATTTT.

This clone was found once. The chain carries TRBV5-8 and TRBJ2-2; D is unresolved. Germline CDR1 reads SGHTS; CDR2 reads YDEGEE. V dropped 3 bases and J dropped 0 bases, with 6 bases sitting between them. The CDR3 is 14 residues long. The CDR3 loop reads CASSSTANTGELFF. As DNA, the CDR3 is TGTGCCAGCAGCTCAACAGCGAACACCGGGGAGCTGTTTTTT.